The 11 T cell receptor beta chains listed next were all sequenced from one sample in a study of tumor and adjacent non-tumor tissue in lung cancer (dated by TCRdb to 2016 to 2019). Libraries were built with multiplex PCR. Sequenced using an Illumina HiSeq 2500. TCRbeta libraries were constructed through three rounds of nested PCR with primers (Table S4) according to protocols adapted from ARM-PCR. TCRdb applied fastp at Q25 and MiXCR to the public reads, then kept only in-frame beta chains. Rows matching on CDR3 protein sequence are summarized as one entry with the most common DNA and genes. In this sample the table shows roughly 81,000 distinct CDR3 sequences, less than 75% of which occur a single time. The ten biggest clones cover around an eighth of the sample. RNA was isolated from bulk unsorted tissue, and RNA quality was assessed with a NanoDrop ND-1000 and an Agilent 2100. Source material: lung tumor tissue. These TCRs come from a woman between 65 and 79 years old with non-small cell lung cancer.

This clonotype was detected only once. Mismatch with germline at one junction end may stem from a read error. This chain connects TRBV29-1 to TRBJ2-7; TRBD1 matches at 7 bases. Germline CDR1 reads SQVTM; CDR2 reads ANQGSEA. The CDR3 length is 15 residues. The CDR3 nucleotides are TGCAGTGTTGAATCATCGGGACAGTGGTCGTACGAGCAGTACTTC. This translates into CSVESSGQWSYEQYF.

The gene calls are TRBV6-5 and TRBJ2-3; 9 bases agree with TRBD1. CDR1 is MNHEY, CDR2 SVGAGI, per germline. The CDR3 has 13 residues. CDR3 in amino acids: CVTSGQGPNTQYF. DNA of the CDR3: TGTGTCACTTCGGGACAGGGTCCAAATACGCAGTATTTT.

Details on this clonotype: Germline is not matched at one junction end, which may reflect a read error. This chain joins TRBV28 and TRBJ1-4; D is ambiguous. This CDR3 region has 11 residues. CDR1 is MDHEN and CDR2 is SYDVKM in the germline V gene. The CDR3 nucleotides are TGTGCCAACAGTACGCGAGGAAGACTGTTTTTT. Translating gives CANSTRGRLFF. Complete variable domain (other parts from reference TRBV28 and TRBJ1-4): DVKVTQSSRYLVKRTGEKVFLECVQDMDHENMFWYRQDPGLGLRLIYFSYDVKMKEKGDIPEGYSVSREKKERFSLILESASTNQTSMYLCANSTRGRLFFGSGTQLSVL.

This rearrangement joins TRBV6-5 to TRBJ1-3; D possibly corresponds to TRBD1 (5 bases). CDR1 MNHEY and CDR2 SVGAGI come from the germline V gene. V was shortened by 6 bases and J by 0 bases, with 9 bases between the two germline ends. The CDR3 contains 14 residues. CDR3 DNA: TGTGCCAGCAGGGGGGACGCCTCTGGAAACACCATATATTTT. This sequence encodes CASRGDASGNTIYF.

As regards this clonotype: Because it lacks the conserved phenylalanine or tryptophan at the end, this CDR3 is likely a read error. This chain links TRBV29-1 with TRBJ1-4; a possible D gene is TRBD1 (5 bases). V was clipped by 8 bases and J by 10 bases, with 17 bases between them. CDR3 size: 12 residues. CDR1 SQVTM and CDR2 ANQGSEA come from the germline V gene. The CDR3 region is CSSRTDGGKLFL. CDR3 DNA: TGCAGCTCCCGCACGGATGGGGGAAAACTGTTTTTA.

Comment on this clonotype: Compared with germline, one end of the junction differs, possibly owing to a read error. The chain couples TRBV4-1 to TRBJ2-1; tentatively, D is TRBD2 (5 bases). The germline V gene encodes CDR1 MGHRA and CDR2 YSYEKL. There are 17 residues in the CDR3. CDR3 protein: CSSSQAVRAGESNEQFF. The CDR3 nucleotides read TGCTCCAGCAGCCAAGCGGTGCGAGCTGGAGAGTCCAATGAGCAGTTCTTC.

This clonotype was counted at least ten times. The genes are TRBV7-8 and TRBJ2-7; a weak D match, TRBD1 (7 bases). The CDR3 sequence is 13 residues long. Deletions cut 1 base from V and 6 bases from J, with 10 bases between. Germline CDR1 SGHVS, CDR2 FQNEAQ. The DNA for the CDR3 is TGTGCCAGCAGCTTAGACAGGGGAGGCGAGCAGTACTTC. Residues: CASSLDRGGEQYF.

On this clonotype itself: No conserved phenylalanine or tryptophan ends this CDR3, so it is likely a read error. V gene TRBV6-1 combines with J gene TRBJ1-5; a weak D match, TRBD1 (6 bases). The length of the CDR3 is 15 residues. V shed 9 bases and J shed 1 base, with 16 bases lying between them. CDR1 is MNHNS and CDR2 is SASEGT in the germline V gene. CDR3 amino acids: CASILQGWSNQPQHS. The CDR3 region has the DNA TGTGCCAGTATTCTACAGGGTTGGAGCAATCAGCCCCAGCATTCT.

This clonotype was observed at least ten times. In nucleotides, the CDR3 is TGCGCCAGCAGCCAAGATACTATCACAGATACGCAGTATTTT. Its protein product is CASSQDTITDTQYF. This chain uses TRBV4-1 with TRBJ2-3; D unclear. Trimming took off 0 bases at V and 2 bases at J, with 6 bases between the two ends. This CDR3 has 14 residues. Germline CDR1 reads MGHRA; CDR2 reads YSYEKL.

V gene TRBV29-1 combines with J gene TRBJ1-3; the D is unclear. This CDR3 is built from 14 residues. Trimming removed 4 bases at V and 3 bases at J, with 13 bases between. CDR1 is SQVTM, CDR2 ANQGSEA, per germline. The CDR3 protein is CSVGFVKRGNTIYF. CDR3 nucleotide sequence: TGCAGCGTTGGATTTGTGAAACGTGGAAACACCATATATTTT.

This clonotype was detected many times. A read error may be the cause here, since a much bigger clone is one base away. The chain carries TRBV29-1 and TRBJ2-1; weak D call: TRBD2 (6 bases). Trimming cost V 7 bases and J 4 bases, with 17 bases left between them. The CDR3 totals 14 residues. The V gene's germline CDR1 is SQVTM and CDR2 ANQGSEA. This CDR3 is CSGLARGRYNEQFF. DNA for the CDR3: TGCAGCGGGCTAGCGAGAGGGCGTTACAATGAGCAGTTCTTC.